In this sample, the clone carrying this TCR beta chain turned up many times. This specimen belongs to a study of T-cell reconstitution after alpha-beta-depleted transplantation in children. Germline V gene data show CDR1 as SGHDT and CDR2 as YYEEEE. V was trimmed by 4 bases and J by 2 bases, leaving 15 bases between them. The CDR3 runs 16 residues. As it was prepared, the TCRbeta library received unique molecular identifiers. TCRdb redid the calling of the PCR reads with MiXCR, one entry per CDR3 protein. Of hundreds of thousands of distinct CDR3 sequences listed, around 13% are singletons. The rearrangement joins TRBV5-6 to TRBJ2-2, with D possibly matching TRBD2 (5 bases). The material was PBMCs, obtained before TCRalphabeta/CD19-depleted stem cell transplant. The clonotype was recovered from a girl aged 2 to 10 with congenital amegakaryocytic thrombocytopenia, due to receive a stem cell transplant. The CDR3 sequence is CASSPPDYYNTGELFF. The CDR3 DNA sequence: TGTGCCAGCAGCCCCCCCGACTACTATAACACCGGGGAGCTGTTTTTT.